This T cell receptor (beta chain) was sequenced during a study of lymphopenia after photon versus proton radiotherapy. The study, taken as a whole, reports: Relative stability marked proton patients; photon patients lost diversity and naive cells.

Points on this clone: The antigen is unknown.

Germline V gene lookup returns CDR1 LGHNT and CDR2 FRNRAP. The CDR3 is 16 amino acids. Trimming at V came to 10 bases and at J to 4 bases, leaving 16 bases not matched to a gene. Libraries were prepared by immunoSEQ multiplex PCR; TCRdb keeps only in-frame clonotypes and omits some of them. This repertoire shows about 17,000 clones, roughly 90% found once; its top ten account for 1.5% to 2%. This specimen consisted of peripheral blood, obtained from a patient treated with photon-based radiotherapy. The sequence was obtained from a woman between 40 and 55 years old with cholangiocarcinoma. The J gene is TRBJ1-3, the V gene TRBV12-5, with TRBD1 matching 7 bases. CDR3 DNA sequence: TGTGCTACCCTCTCGGGCGCCAGACAGGGCGGAAACACCATATATTTT. Translated: CATLSGARQGGNTIYF.